The 20 T cell receptor beta chains below were found in one sample sequenced in a study of shared clonotypes between healthy human individuals. Some clones are missing from TCRdb's copy, which holds only in-frame ones; the method was immunoSEQ multiplex PCR. Found here are roughly 530,000 clones, about 96% of them singletons; the top ten hold roughly 0.06%. The material sequenced was naive CD4+ T cells sorted from blood. Subset in this sample: CD45RA+ positively selected. The receptors shown here come from a woman in her 30s in good health.

The chain uses TRBV9 and TRBJ1-4; D gene uncertain. V was cut by 0 bases and J by 0 bases, with 9 bases left in between. In germline, CDR1 is SGDLS, CDR2 YYNGEE. This CDR3 is built from 16 residues. The CDR3 here is CASSVASFATNEKLFF. DNA for the CDR3: TGTGCCAGCAGCGTAGCGTCGTTTGCAACTAATGAAAAACTGTTTTTT.

The chain employs TRBV4-1 and TRBJ1-5; 9 bases agree with TRBD1. The CDR3 totals 16 residues. The V gene end was trimmed by 0 bases and the J gene end by 4 bases; junction bases not matched to a gene: 4. Germline V gene lookup returns CDR1 MGHRA and CDR2 YSYEKL. DNA of the CDR3: TGCGCCAGCAGCCAAGAGGGACAGGGTGGTAATCAGCCCCAGCATTTT. This sequence encodes CASSQEGQGGNQPQHF.

This chain joins TRBV2 and TRBJ1-3, with unresolved D. The V gene's germline CDR1 is SNHLY and CDR2 FYNNEI. The germline V and J ends were trimmed by 6 bases and 2 bases, with 8 bases remaining between them. The CDR3 has 13 amino acids. DNA for the CDR3: TGTGCCAGCAGACCCGGGGCTGGAAACACCATATATTTT. This encodes CASRPGAGNTIYF.

The chain employs TRBV4-1 and TRBJ2-7; no reliable D call. The germline gives CDR1 MGHRA, CDR2 YSYEKL. The CDR3 spans 12 residues. Trimming took off 6 bases at V and 6 bases at J, with 12 bases between the two ends. DNA for the CDR3: TGCGCCAGCAGTTCGACCTGGAGCGAGCAGTACTTC. Translated: CASSSTWSEQYF.

As regards this clone: This specimen includes other DNA sequences encoding the same CDR3. The chain uses TRBV19 and TRBJ1-5, with a possible D match to TRBD1 (5 bases). The CDR3 totals 12 residues. Germline V gene data show CDR1 as LNHDA and CDR2 as SQIVND (reference sequence). The ends were cut back, 6 bases at V and 5 bases at J, with 8 bases in the middle. The CDR3 here is CASRDRDQPQHF. In nucleotides, the CDR3 is TGTGCCAGTAGAGACAGAGATCAGCCCCAGCATTTT.

The chain employs TRBV7-2 and TRBJ1-3; the match to TRBD1 covers 9 bases. The V segment lost 4 bases and the J segment 3 bases; nucleotides outside the gene matches: 7. Germline CDR1 SGHTA, CDR2 FQGNSA. The CDR3 spans 16 residues. CDR3 protein: CASSSYGQGNGNTIYF. In DNA form, the CDR3 reads TGTGCCAGCAGCTCTTACGGACAGGGGAATGGAAACACCATATATTTT.

The chain recombines TRBV11-2 with TRBJ1-1; a weak D match, TRBD1 (5 bases). V was shortened by 5 bases and J by 2 bases, with 6 bases between the two germline ends. CDR1 and CDR2 from the germline V gene are SGHAT and FQNNGV. This CDR3 region has 12 residues. CDR3 loop: CASSQGNTEAFF. The CDR3 nucleotides are TGTGCCAGCAGCCAGGGTAACACTGAAGCTTTCTTT.

A note on this clone: Other DNA sequences in this sample translate to the same CDR3. The chain combines TRBV27 with TRBJ2-5; no definite D call. Germline lookup yields CDR1 MNHEY and CDR2 SMNVEV (reference sequence). This CDR3 region has 11 residues. V shed 3 bases and J shed 5 bases, with 4 bases lying between them. The CDR3 DNA follows: TGTGCCAGCAGTTTTAGGGAGACCCAGTACTTC. The encoded protein is CASSFRETQYF.

The J gene is TRBJ1-2, the V gene TRBV19; D uncertain. Trimming took 5 bases from V and 5 from J, leaving 9 bases between them. The CDR3 has 12 residues. Germline CDR1 and CDR2: LNHDA and SQIVND (reference sequence). The CDR3 region has the DNA TGTGCCAGTAGTTTACCTGGATATGGCTACACCTTC. Amino acids: CASSLPGYGYTF.

This clone came up once. The chain joins TRBV10-3 to TRBJ2-5; D possibly uses TRBD1 or TRBD2 (5 bases each). The J call is uncertain, as TRBJ2-7 better fits the DNA end. The CDR3 consists of 12 residues. The germline V gene has CDR1 ENHRY and CDR2 SYGVKD. Here the CDR3 DNA reads TGTGCCATCAGTGATGGGGGTTACGAGCAGTACTTC. It is translated as CAISDGGYEQYF.

The rearrangement uses TRBV28 and TRBJ2-7, with 11 bases matching TRBD1. This CDR3 is 16 amino acids long. The germline V gene encodes CDR1 MDHEN and CDR2 SYDVKM. The V gene end was trimmed by 2 bases and the J gene end by 6 bases; junction bases not matched to a gene: 9. Here the CDR3 DNA reads TGTGCCAGCAGTTTAGTGGACAGGGGGCGCAGATCCGAGCAGTACTTC. Translation gives CASSLVDRGRRSEQYF.

The CDR3 DNA is TGTGCCAGCAGTTACTCGACGAATAGGGTTAATTCACCCCTCCACTTT. This sequence encodes CASSYSTNRVNSPLHF. V and J are TRBV6-5 and TRBJ1-6; D is unclear. This CDR3 is 16 amino acids long. Germline V gene data show CDR1 as MNHEY and CDR2 as SVGAGI. Trimming took off 0 bases at V and 6 bases at J, with 12 bases between the two ends.

The V and J genes are TRBV28 and TRBJ2-5, with 7 bases that match TRBD1. Germline V lookup: CDR1 MDHEN, CDR2 SYDVKM. Trimming at V came to 2 bases and at J to 4 bases, leaving 4 bases not matched to a gene. CDR3 length equals 14 residues. CDR3: CASSLRKGAETQYF. The CDR3 DNA follows: TGTGCCAGCAGTTTAAGGAAGGGGGCAGAGACCCAGTACTTC.

This chain links TRBV4-1 with TRBJ1-3; D might be TRBD1 (6 bases). Trimming took 6 bases from V and 0 from J, leaving 21 bases between them. This CDR3 comprises 18 residues. CDR1 is MGHRA, CDR2 YSYEKL, per germline. The CDR3: CASSRGLARYYSGNTIYF. CDR3 DNA: TGCGCCAGCAGTCGGGGGCTCGCTCGCTATTACTCTGGAAACACCATATATTTT.

The chain combines TRBV7-9 with TRBJ2-7; 9 bases match TRBD2. Germline loops: CDR1 SEHNR, CDR2 FQNEAQ (reference sequence). The CDR3 has 17 amino acids. The ends lost 0 bases at V and 3 bases at J; junction bases unmatched: 9. CDR3 bases: TGTGCCAGCAGCTTAGCTCCGGGACTAGCAAATGACTACGAGCAGTACTTC. Amino acid sequence: CASSLAPGLANDYEQYF.

This chain links TRBV5-1 with TRBJ2-1; TRBD2 matches at 9 bases. From germline, CDR1 is SGHRS and CDR2 YFSETQ. The CDR3 spans 18 residues. With V trimmed by 2 bases and J by 8 bases, 17 bases remained unmatched. In DNA, the CDR3 is TGCGCCAGCAGCTTCATTCCGGCTAGCGGGATTAGGGCTCATGAGCAGTTCTTC. Amino acid sequence: CASSFIPASGIRAHEQFF. Drawing the rest from reference TRBV5-1 and TRBJ2-1, the complete variable domain is KAGVTQTPRYLIKTRGQQVTLSCSPISGHRSVSWYQQTPGQGLQFLFEYFSETQRNKGNFPGRFSGRQFSNSRSEMNVSTLELGDSALYLCASSFIPASGIRAHEQFFGPGTRLTVL.

The genes are TRBV2 and TRBJ1-1; D remains ambiguous. V lost 10 bases and J lost 7, with 16 bases in between. The length of the CDR3 is 12 residues. CDR1 and CDR2 from the germline V gene are SNHLY and FYNNEI. The CDR3 loop reads CATRVSGIEAFF. The CDR3, as DNA: TGTGCCACCCGGGTATCTGGGATTGAAGCTTTCTTT.

This sequence joins TRBV6-1 and TRBJ1-1; TRBD1 matches 8 bases. Looked up from germline, CDR1 is MNHNS and CDR2 is SASEGT. This CDR3 has 15 amino acids. V lost 4 bases and J lost 0; bases outside the gene matches: 4. The CDR3 here is CASSALQGVNTEAFF. DNA for the CDR3: TGTGCCAGCAGTGCCCTACAGGGGGTGAACACTGAAGCTTTCTTT.

CDR3 DNA: TGTGCCAGTAGTAGATCCGGGACACAGGTCTACGAGCAGTACTTC. Translating it yields CASSRSGTQVYEQYF. The chain has TRBV19 and TRBJ2-7, with D tentatively TRBD1 (6 bases). Germline V gene sequence: CDR1 LNHDA, CDR2 SQIVND (reference sequence). V lost 4 bases, J lost 3 bases, and 16 bases lay in between. There are 15 residues in the CDR3.

This clone was detected only once. The J gene is TRBJ2-3, the V gene TRBV11-3; 10 nucleotides agree with TRBD2. Germline CDR1 reads SGHNT; CDR2 reads YENEEA. V shed 1 base and J 4 bases; nucleotides not matched to a gene: 5. This CDR3 has 16 amino acids. CDR3 region: CASSLGTSGGSDTQYF. In DNA form, the CDR3 reads TGTGCCAGCAGCTTAGGGACTAGCGGAGGCTCAGATACGCAGTATTTT.